These 21 T cell receptor beta chains were all obtained from the same sample, sequenced in a study of blood T cell repertoires in COVID-19. Sequenced by immunoSEQ multiplex PCR; TCRdb stores in-frame clones only, minus some. Of 150,000 to 200,000 clones in the sample, 70% to 90% were seen once. The source material was peripheral blood. The receptors stem from a woman aged 80 or over with acute or convalescent COVID-19.

This clone was found once. V gene TRBV6-1 combines with J gene TRBJ1-5; D unclear. Germline CDR1 reads MNHNS; CDR2 reads SASEGT. The length of the CDR3 is 13 residues. The V end was cut by 2 bases, the J end by 7 bases, with 9 bases between. CDR3 DNA sequence: TGTGCCAGCAGTGAAAACGGGAACCAGCCCCAGCATTTT. Translation: CASSENGNQPQHF.

The CDR3 DNA sequence: TGCAGCGTTGAAGATCTTTGGGACAGGAAACCCCCTCGGGCGACACCGGGTACAGATACGCAGTATTTT. Its translation: CSVEDLWDRKPPRATPGTDTQYF. The rearrangement uses TRBV29-1 and TRBJ2-3; 8 nucleotides align to TRBD1. J lost 3 bases, V lost 0 bases, and 29 bases had no gene match. The CDR3 runs 23 residues. Germline loops: CDR1 SQVTM, CDR2 ANQGSEA.

Notes on this clone: Other nucleotide sequences in the sample specify the same CDR3. The V gene is TRBV14, the J gene TRBJ2-1; 7 nucleotides align to TRBD1. This CDR3 has 17 residues. V shed 0 bases and J 0 bases; nucleotides not matched to a gene: 5. Germline CDR1 SGHDN, CDR2 FVKESK. CDR3 sequence (DNA): TGTGCCAGCAGCCAAGACAGGGGGACCTTCTCCTACAATGAGCAGTTCTTC. Amino acid sequence: CASSQDRGTFSYNEQFF.

This sequence joins TRBV5-5 and TRBJ2-3; tentative D call: TRBD1 (6 bases). The germline gives CDR1 SGHKS, CDR2 YYEKEE (reference sequence). The V end lost 3 bases, the J end lost 0 bases, and 14 bases lay between the germline ends. This CDR3 has 16 amino acids. The CDR3 DNA reads TGTGCCAGCAGCTCGTCCACAGGGATAAGCACAGATACGCAGTATTTT. This gives the protein CASSSSTGISTDTQYF.

This clone was seen just once. The gene calls are TRBV12-3 or TRBV12-4 and TRBJ1-3, with unresolved D. V gave up 5 bases and J gave up 4 bases, with 6 bases separating them. The CDR3 is 12 amino acids. The CDR3 DNA is TGTGCCAGCAGTCTGGAGGGAAACACCATATATTTT. Translation: CASSLEGNTIYF.

This clone was recorded a few times. The rearrangement links TRBV28 to TRBJ1-2; the D gene is possibly TRBD1 (5 bases). This CDR3 has 13 amino acids. Trimming removed 10 bases from V and 1 base from J, with 13 bases in between. Germline V gene lookup returns CDR1 MDHEN and CDR2 SYDVKM. In nucleotides, the CDR3 is TGTGCCATCGGGGGATCATTTAACTATGGCTACACCTTC. Its protein is CAIGGSFNYGYTF.

The rearrangement links TRBV6-6 to TRBJ1-5, with D possibly matching TRBD1 (5 bases). Germline V CDR1 and CDR2: MNHNY, SVGAGI (reference sequence). This CDR3 spans 14 amino acids. With 7 bases removed from V and 7 bases from J, the gap between germline ends came to 17 bases. CDR3 sequence (DNA): TGTGCCAGCACCTTAGGGGTGTTCGGACAGCCCCAGCATTTT. It specifies CASTLGVFGQPQHF.

This chain links TRBV12-5 with TRBJ1-2, with 10 bases lining up with TRBD1. The CDR3 has 19 residues. Germline V gene data show CDR1 as LGHNT and CDR2 as FRNRAP. J gave up 2 bases and V 1 base, and 13 bases lay outside the gene matches. The CDR3 sequence is CASGLGLIRDRGNNYGYTF. CDR3 nucleotide sequence: TGTGCTAGTGGTTTGGGACTAATCCGGGACAGGGGAAACAACTATGGCTACACCTTC.

V is TRBV4-1 and J is TRBJ2-7; 13 bases line up with TRBD2. CDR3 length equals 15 residues. V shed 2 bases and J 6 bases; nucleotides not matched to a gene: 4. Germline CDR1 and CDR2: MGHRA and YSYEKL. DNA of the CDR3: TGCGCCAGCAGCCAACGGACTAGCGGGAGACCCGAGCAGTACTTC. It specifies CASSQRTSGRPEQYF.

The V and J genes are TRBV5-1 and TRBJ2-2; a possible D gene is TRBD2 (6 bases). CDR1 SGHRS and CDR2 YFSETQ come from the germline V gene. Deletions cut 5 bases from V and 3 bases from J, with 14 bases between. The CDR3 runs 15 residues. The CDR3 is CASSRAGPDTGELFF. In DNA form, the CDR3 reads TGCGCCAGCAGTAGGGCGGGACCCGACACCGGGGAGCTGTTTTTT.

The gene calls are TRBV6-1 and TRBJ1-1, with a possible D match to TRBD1 (6 bases). V was cut by 2 bases and J by 1 base, with 11 bases left in between. The germline V gene has CDR1 MNHNS and CDR2 SASEGT. CDR3 length equals 15 residues. The CDR3 reads CASSERGAANTEAFF. CDR3 DNA sequence: TGTGCCAGCAGTGAACGGGGGGCAGCGAACACTGAAGCTTTCTTT.

V is TRBV11-2 and J is TRBJ1-2; TRBD1 aligns across 9 bases. Looked up from germline, CDR1 is SGHAT and CDR2 is FQNNGV. V was pared by 3 bases and J by 10 bases, with 3 bases of the junction left unmatched. The CDR3 is made up of 12 amino acids. CDR3 sequence: CASSLTGGDYTF. The CDR3, as DNA: TGTGCCAGCAGCTTGACAGGGGGGGACTACACCTTC.

This sequence joins TRBV5-6 and TRBJ2-7; a possible D gene is TRBD1 (5 bases). This CDR3 is built from 14 residues. CDR1 is SGHDT and CDR2 is YYEEEE in the germline V gene. The V and J ends lost 1 base and 6 bases respectively, with 14 bases between them. This CDR3 reads CASSLRDSPIEQYF. The DNA of the CDR3 is TGTGCCAGCAGCTTGCGTGACAGTCCCATCGAGCAGTACTTC. The variable domain in full, with the rest retrieved from reference TRBV5-6 and TRBJ2-7, is DAGVTQSPTHLIKTRGQQVTLRCSPKSGHDTVSWYQQALGQGPQFIFQYYEEEERQRGNFPDRFSGHQFPNYSSELNVNALLLGDSALYLCASSLRDSPIEQYFGPGTRLTVT.

The V call is TRBV27, the J call TRBJ1-2, with D possibly TRBD1 on 6 matching bases. Trimming stripped 8 bases from V and 3 bases from J, with 13 bases between. This CDR3 spans 13 amino acids. Looked up from germline, CDR1 is MNHEY and CDR2 is SMNVEV (reference sequence). The CDR3 is CASGTRRDYGYTF. The CDR3 coding sequence is TGTGCCAGCGGGACACGACGGGACTATGGCTACACCTTC.

The chain has TRBV25-1 and TRBJ1-1, with D possibly TRBD1 on 6 matching bases. Germline CDR1 is MGHDK and CDR2 is SYGVNS. The CDR3 spans 12 residues. V shed 10 bases and J shed 4 bases, with 13 bases lying between them. The CDR3 region has the DNA TGTGCCACACGTACAGGGTTCACTGAAGCTTTCTTT. Translated: CATRTGFTEAFF.

The rearrangement joins TRBV14 to TRBJ1-2; the D is unclear. This CDR3 is built from 15 residues. V was clipped by 1 base and J by 8 bases, with 17 bases between them. CDR1 and CDR2 (germline): SGHDN, FVKESK. CDR3: CASSQGLAYSRGYTF. CDR3 DNA sequence: TGTGCCAGCAGCCAAGGTCTAGCTTACTCGAGGGGCTACACCTTC.

This clone showed up just a few times. This sequence joins TRBV27 and TRBJ2-7; possibly TRBD1 for D (5 bases). The CDR3 consists of 13 residues. Germline CDR1 and CDR2: MNHEY and SMNVEV (reference sequence). Deletions cut 2 bases from V and 6 bases from J, with 11 bases between. The CDR3 sequence: CASSLNLRGEQYF. CDR3 sequence (DNA): TGTGCCAGCAGTTTAAATTTAAGGGGCGAGCAGTACTTC.

Only a few counts were recorded for this clone. As DNA, the CDR3 is TGTGCCAGCAGCTCAGGACAGGGGGCCTACGAGCAGTACTTC. It encodes CASSSGQGAYEQYF. V and J are TRBV5-4 and TRBJ2-7, with 10 nucleotides matching TRBD1. The CDR3 is 14 residues long. CDR1 and CDR2 from the germline V gene are SGHNT and YYREEE (reference sequence). The trim removed 3 bases at V and 2 bases at J, leaving 2 bases unmatched.

The gene calls are TRBV10-3 and TRBJ2-7, with D possibly TRBD1 on 6 matching bases. This CDR3 spans 11 amino acids. Trimming left V 10 bases short and J 6 bases short, with 13 bases between. In germline, CDR1 is ENHRY, CDR2 SYGVKD. The CDR3 region has the DNA TGTGCCACAACAGGGTCGCGCGAGCAGTACTTC. It is translated as CATTGSREQYF.

The chain is built from TRBV5-1 and TRBJ1-2; D ambiguous. The ends were cut back, 4 bases at V and 2 bases at J, with 12 bases in the middle. Germline-derived CDR1 and CDR2 are SGHRS and YFSETQ. The CDR3 loop spans 14 amino acids. The CDR3, as DNA: TGCGCCAGCAGCGTGGACGCGCGGAACTATGGCTACACCTTC. It is translated as CASSVDARNYGYTF.

The chain recombines TRBV6-1 with TRBJ2-3; D not certain. The CDR3 consists of 14 residues. Germline loops: CDR1 MNHNS, CDR2 SASEGT. Trimming left V 3 bases short and J 0 bases short, with 7 bases between. CDR3 amino acids: CASSERRSTDTQYF. The DNA for the CDR3 is TGTGCCAGCAGTGAGCGGCGTAGCACAGATACGCAGTATTTT.